The 6 T cell receptor beta chains reported below all come from one sample, sequenced in a study of beta chain features in type 1 diabetes. Since all of the isolated RNA was reverse transcribed, expressed TCRB transcripts were what got sequenced. Clones were read by immunoSEQ multiplex PCR, and TCRdb kept only the in-frame ones, dropping some. The sample contains tens of thousands of clones, over 50% of which appear only once. The sequenced sample was Tregs from blood. The source is a woman under 30 in good health.

This rearrangement joins TRBV7-9 to TRBJ2-7; 8 bases match TRBD2. This CDR3 spans 18 amino acids. V shed 0 bases and J 4 bases; nucleotides not matched to a gene: 14. The germline V gene has CDR1 SEHNR and CDR2 FQNEAQ (reference sequence). The chain's CDR3 is CASSLAKDSEAGGYEQYF. CDR3 in DNA: TGTGCCAGCAGCTTAGCAAAGGATTCGGAGGCGGGAGGTTACGAGCAGTACTTC.

Worth noting for this clone: The junction differs from germline at one of its ends, possibly a read error. This sequence joins TRBV7-9 and TRBJ2-3, with unresolved D. The CDR3 runs to 14 residues. Germline V gene data show CDR1 as SEHNR and CDR2 as FQNEAQ (reference sequence). The CDR3 sequence: CASTLVGSTDTQYF. The DNA for the CDR3 is TGTGCCAGCACCTTAGTCGGGAGCACAGATACGCAGTATTTT. Full variable domain (remainder filled in from reference TRBV7-9 and TRBJ2-3): DTGVSQNPRHKITKRGQNVTFRCDPISEHNRLYWYRQTLGQGPEFLTYFQNEAQLEKSRLLSDRFSAERPKGSFSTLEIQRTEQGDSAMYLCASTLVGSTDTQYFGPGTRLTVL.

Only a few counts were recorded for this clone. The chain links TRBV29-1 to TRBJ1-5; D might be TRBD1 (6 bases). The CDR3 has 13 amino acids. CDR1 SQVTM and CDR2 ANQGSEA come from the germline V gene. Trimming cost V 3 bases and J 7 bases, with 13 bases left between them. CDR3 sequence (DNA): TGCAGCGTTGAGGGAGTCCAGGGGCAGCCCCAGCATTTT. Protein sequence: CSVEGVQGQPQHF.

The CDR3 nucleotides are TGTGCCAGTAGTATGAATCCCGGGACAGGGTATGGGCAGTACTTC. Translated: CASSMNPGTGYGQYF. The chain employs TRBV19 and TRBJ2-7; 9 nucleotides align to TRBD1. The CDR3 sequence is 15 residues long. Germline V gene lookup returns CDR1 LNHDA and CDR2 SQIVND (reference sequence). The trim removed 3 bases at V and 9 bases at J, leaving 12 bases unmatched.

This chain connects TRBV5-1 to TRBJ2-3; maybe TRBD2 (6 bases). This CDR3 comprises 15 residues. V was pared by 0 bases and J by 0 bases, with 8 bases between. CDR1 and CDR2 from the germline V gene are SGHRS and YFSETQ. The CDR3 spells CASSLAGESTDTQYF. As DNA, the CDR3 is TGCGCCAGCAGCTTGGCGGGGGAGAGCACAGATACGCAGTATTTT.

This clone was seen only a few times. The rearrangement links TRBV15 to TRBJ2-7; 7 bases line up with TRBD1. The CDR3 runs 14 residues. The V gene end was trimmed by 0 bases and the J gene end by 3 bases; junction bases not matched to a gene: 2. Germline V gene lookup returns CDR1 LNHNV and CDR2 YYDKDF (reference sequence). Written as DNA, the CDR3 is TGTGCCACCAGCAGAGAATGGGACAGCTACGAGCAGTACTTC. Encoded protein: CATSREWDSYEQYF.